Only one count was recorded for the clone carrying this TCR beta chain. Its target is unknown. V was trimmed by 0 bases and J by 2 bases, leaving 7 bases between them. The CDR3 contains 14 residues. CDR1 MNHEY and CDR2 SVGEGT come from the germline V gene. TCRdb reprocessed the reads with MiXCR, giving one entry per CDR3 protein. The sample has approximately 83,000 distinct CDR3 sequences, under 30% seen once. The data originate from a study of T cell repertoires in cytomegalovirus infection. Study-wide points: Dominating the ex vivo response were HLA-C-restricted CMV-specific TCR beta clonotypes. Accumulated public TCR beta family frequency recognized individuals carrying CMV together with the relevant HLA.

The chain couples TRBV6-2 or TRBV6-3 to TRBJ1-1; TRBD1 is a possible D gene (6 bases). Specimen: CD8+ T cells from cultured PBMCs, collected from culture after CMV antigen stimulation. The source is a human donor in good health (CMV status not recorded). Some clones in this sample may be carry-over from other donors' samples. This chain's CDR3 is CASSYSGTNTEAFF. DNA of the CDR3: TGTGCCAGCAGTTACTCAGGGACAAACACTGAAGCTTTCTTT.